The 9 T cell receptor beta chains reported below all come from one sample, sequenced in a study. TCRdb analysed the RT-PCR reads with MiXCR anew, one entry per CDR3 protein. The sample shows 650,000 to 800,000 distinct CDR3 sequences, 14% of them seen only once. Sequencing used memory CD4+ T cells from blood. Receptors originate from a female donor in good health, serving as a healthy control.

This clonotype was observed at least ten times. V and J are TRBV20-1 and TRBJ1-3; the D gene is possibly TRBD1 (5 bases). Between the trimmed V and J ends, which lost 0 bases and 4 bases, there was a span of 10 bases. This CDR3 has 14 residues. CDR1 and CDR2 (germline): DFQATT, SNEGSKA (reference sequence). The CDR3 DNA reads as TGCAGTGCTAGAGATCCCAGGGCCGGAAACACCATATATTTT. It yields the protein CSARDPRAGNTIYF.

This chain joins TRBV9 and TRBJ1-2; D remains unclear. The germline V gene has CDR1 SGDLS and CDR2 YYNGEE. V was trimmed by 3 bases and J by 8 bases, leaving 11 bases between them. The CDR3 is 12 residues long. CDR3 protein: CASSDPREGYTF. For the CDR3, the DNA is TGTGCCAGCAGCGACCCCCGGGAAGGCTACACCTTC.

This clonotype has more than one count but fewer than ten. The gene calls are TRBV7-2 and TRBJ2-5; D remains ambiguous. CDR3 length equals 12 residues. Germline assignment: CDR1 SGHTA and CDR2 FQGNSA. V was shortened by 7 bases and J by 5 bases, with 11 bases between the two germline ends. The chain's CDR3 is CASTPVRETQYF. DNA of the CDR3: TGTGCCAGCACCCCGGTTAGGGAGACCCAGTACTTC.

This clonotype came up many times. At one of its ends the junction is not consistent with the germline gene, which may arise from a read error. The rearrangement uses TRBV7-7 and TRBJ2-7, with 15 bases aligning to TRBD2. The germline V gene encodes CDR1 SSHAT and CDR2 FNYEAQ (reference sequence). The CDR3 is 16 residues long. This CDR3 is CASSHPGLAGGSEQYF. DNA for the CDR3: TGTGCTAGCAGCCACCCTGGACTAGCGGGAGGGAGCGAGCAGTACTTC.

This clonotype showed up just a few times. The V and J genes are TRBV4-3 and TRBJ1-2; 8 positions match TRBD1. V dropped 1 base and J dropped 2; count of bases not matched to a gene: 3. The CDR3 is made up of 15 amino acids. CDR1 is LGHNA, CDR2 YSLEER, per germline. The CDR3 coding sequence is TGCGCCAGCAGCCAAGTGGGGACAGGCAACTATGGCTACACCTTC. Amino acid sequence: CASSQVGTGNYGYTF.

V gene TRBV7-9 combines with J gene TRBJ2-1, with unresolved D. The germline V gene encodes CDR1 SEHNR and CDR2 FQNEAQ (reference sequence). CDR3 size: 10 residues. V was cut by 4 bases and J by 10 bases, with 5 bases left in between. The CDR3 DNA sequence: TGTGCCAGCAGCTCGGTCGAGCAGTTCTTC. Translating it yields CASSSVEQFF.

The chain uses TRBV28 and TRBJ2-7; TRBD2 agrees at 10 bases. The germline gives CDR1 MDHEN, CDR2 SYDVKM. The V segment lost 6 bases and the J segment 2 bases; nucleotides outside the gene matches: 10. The CDR3 has 16 amino acids. CDR3 amino acids: CASRTPGLAAPYEQYF. The CDR3 DNA is TGTGCCAGCAGGACACCTGGACTAGCGGCACCCTACGAGCAGTACTTC.

This clonotype has a count of ten or more. The genes are TRBV18 and TRBJ2-2; the D is unclear. The CDR3 is 13 amino acids. CDR1 KGHSH and CDR2 LQKENI come from the germline V gene. V was cut by 8 bases and J by 0 bases, with 7 bases left in between. CDR3 sequence: CASSPSNTGELFF. CDR3 bases: TGTGCCAGCAGCCCTTCGAACACCGGGGAGCTGTTTTTT.

The CDR3 coding sequence is TGTGCCACCAGCAGAACCGGGACAGATCGGTCAGATACGCAGTATTTT. Translation gives CATSRTGTDRSDTQYF. The rearrangement joins TRBV15 to TRBJ2-3; 7 nucleotides agree with TRBD1. CDR3 length: 16 amino acids. Germline CDR1 LNHNV, CDR2 YYDKDF (reference sequence). V was clipped by 2 bases and J by 4 bases; unmatched bases: 9.